Listed below are T cell receptor beta chains from one sample, sequenced in a study of T-cell reconstitution after alpha-beta-depleted transplantation in children. TCRdb redid the calling of the PCR reads with MiXCR, one entry per CDR3 protein. The sample lists some 520,000 distinct CDR3 sequences; around a third were seen once. Source: PBMCs from the stem cell graft donor, taken from the stem cell graft. All receptors come from a human donor who donated a stem cell graft to a child with aplastic anemia. Each CDR3 is given with its conserved first and last residue. D genes are given only for firm matches.

cdr3_length v_call d_call cdr3_aa
13 TRBV10-3 TRBD1 CAISDQGADIQYF
15 TRBV5-6 . CASSGSGYSTDTQYF
14 TRBV12-3/TRBV12-4 TRBD2 CASAGLAETNEQFF
14 TRBV29-1 . CSVQGLDLRETQYF
14 TRBV27 . CASSILGTGSPLHF
14 TRBV5-1 TRBD1 CASSSGQGASEAFF
15 TRBV6-1 TRBD1 CASSAGTDPDYGYTF
14 TRBV28 . CASSAVTGSYEQYF
15 TRBV20-1 TRBD1 CSARDWDRVDTEAFF
16 TRBV10-3 TRBD2 CAIRGGTSGQTYEQYF
16 TRBV6-2/TRBV6-3 . CASSYSRTAPKETQYF
12 TRBV12-3/TRBV12-4 . CASWSRGYEQYF
15 TRBV7-9 . CASARQAPSTGELFF
14 TRBV9 . CASSERLVASEAFF
16 TRBV5-1 TRBD1 CASSLSPGQGPYEQYF
15 TRBV12-3/TRBV12-4 . CASTYTRASSTEAFF
14 TRBV9 . CASSGDAGRYEQYF
16 TRBV9 . CASSVGQTYSTDTQYF
11 TRBV7-2 . CASSRRNGYTF
13 TRBV20-1 . CSASVPSYNEQFF
15 TRBV15 TRBD2 CATSRAGGPPDTQYF
16 TRBV20-1 TRBD2 CSANPSGTSVAYEQYF
12 TRBV10-3 . CAISDSNQPQHF
15 TRBV28 TRBD1 CASTLGQGFRQPQHF